This TCR beta chain was sequenced in a study of blood T cell repertoires in COVID-19. The wider study: The cDNA or gDNA used as material had been derived from T cells, B-cell-depleted T cells, or PBMCs.

Sequenced by immunoSEQ multiplex PCR; TCRdb stores in-frame clones only, minus some. This repertoire shows about 100,000 clones, 80% to 95% found once; its top ten account for approximately 2%. The CDR3 has 13 amino acids. The V end was cut by 3 bases, the J end by 4 bases, with 9 bases between. Germline V gene lookup returns CDR1 SGHVS and CDR2 FQNEAQ. The receptor comes from a man aged 50-60 years with active COVID-19. Material for sequencing was peripheral blood. The chain employs TRBV7-8 and TRBJ1-2, with D perhaps TRBD1 (6 bases). The CDR3 protein is CASSFDRIYGYTF. The CDR3 region has the DNA TGTGCCAGCAGCTTCGACAGGATCTATGGCTACACCTTC.